What follows are 27 T cell receptor beta chains derived from one specimen sequenced in a study of CD8 T cells in Susac syndrome. Roughly 0.5 to 1 ug RNA was reverse transcribed with random hexamers. TCRdb re-derived calls from the immunoSEQ multiplex PCR reads in MiXCR, one entry per CDR3 protein. The sample lists almost 450,000 distinct CDR3 sequences; approximately 85% were seen once. The specimen sequenced was CD8+ T cells from PBMCs. The source of these receptors is a human donor with multiple sclerosis.

This clonotype was recorded a few times. The rearrangement uses TRBV5-1 and TRBJ2-7; a weak D match, TRBD2 (6 bases). V was cut by 6 bases and J by 3 bases, with 19 bases left in between. Germline V gene data show CDR1 as SGHRS and CDR2 as YFSETQ. This CDR3 comprises 15 residues. Here the CDR3 DNA reads TGCGCCAGCAACCCGGGACTCCGGACGGACTACGAGCAGTACTTC. This codes for CASNPGLRTDYEQYF.

The chain couples TRBV25-1 to TRBJ2-5, with 9 bases matching TRBD1. The CDR3 sequence is 17 residues long. Germline values: CDR1 MGHDK, CDR2 SYGVNS. V lost 0 bases to trimming and J lost 3 bases; unmatched junction nucleotides: 8. CDR3 in amino acids: CASSEYFYRGPKETQYF. CDR3 coding DNA: TGTGCCAGCAGTGAATACTTCTACAGGGGGCCGAAAGAGACCCAGTACTTC.

The V call is TRBV28, the J call TRBJ2-5; a weak D match, TRBD2 (6 bases). V was pared by 2 bases and J by 5 bases, with 18 bases between. This CDR3 region has 16 residues. Germline V gene sequence: CDR1 MDHEN, CDR2 SYDVKM. The CDR3 sequence: CASSLGLATPPETQYF. CDR3 in DNA: TGTGCCAGCAGTTTAGGGCTAGCGACCCCGCCGGAGACCCAGTACTTC.

This chain links TRBV11-2 with TRBJ2-1; 8 bases are a match to TRBD1. The CDR3 loop spans 14 amino acids. The V gene end was trimmed by 4 bases and the J gene end by 9 bases; junction bases not matched to a gene: 8. Germline loops: CDR1 SGHAT, CDR2 FQNNGV. The CDR3 coding sequence is TGTGCCAGCAGCTCCGGACAGGGCACTTTTGAGCAGTTCTTC. Translated, it gives CASSSGQGTFEQFF.

The CDR3 sequence is CSVEDLRDGGKYEQYF. In nucleotides, the CDR3 is TGCAGCGTTGAAGATCTTCGTGACGGGGGAAAATACGAGCAGTACTTC. This sequence joins TRBV29-1 and TRBJ2-7, with TRBD2 as a possible D gene (6 bases). Between the trimmed V and J ends, which lost 0 bases and 4 bases, there was a span of 19 bases. CDR3 length: 16 residues. Germline assignment: CDR1 SQVTM and CDR2 ANQGSEA.

The chain carries TRBV27 and TRBJ2-2; no clear D. CDR3 length equals 14 residues. The germline V and J ends were trimmed by 2 bases and 0 bases, with 4 bases remaining between them. Germline loops: CDR1 MNHEY, CDR2 SMNVEV (reference sequence). This CDR3 reads CASSLPANTGELFF. CDR3 DNA: TGTGCCAGCAGTTTACCCGCGAACACCGGGGAGCTGTTTTTT.

The CDR3 DNA is TGTGCCAGCAGCTATAACCCTGCGTCCGGGGAGCTGTTTTTT. This codes for CASSYNPASGELFF. The chain recombines TRBV7-6 with TRBJ2-2; D call uncertain. Germline V gene data show CDR1 as SGHVS and CDR2 as FNYEAQ. The CDR3 sequence is 14 residues long. V shed 4 bases and J shed 6 bases, with 12 bases lying between them. Supplemented by reference TRBV7-6 and TRBJ2-2, the full variable domain reads GAGVSQSPRYKVTKRGQDVALRCDPISGHVSLYWYRQALGQGPEFLTYFNYEAQQDKSGLPNDRFSAERPEGSISTLTIQRTEQRDSAMYRCASSYNPASGELFFGEGSRLTVL.

A single count supports this clonotype. The gene calls are TRBV19 and TRBJ1-5; 7 bases align to TRBD1. V was clipped by 5 bases and J by 7 bases; unmatched bases: 8. The V gene's germline CDR1 is LNHDA and CDR2 SQIVND (reference sequence). The CDR3 extends over 14 amino acids. CDR3 in amino acids: CASSYEQGLQPQHF. The CDR3 bases are TGTGCCAGTAGTTATGAACAGGGGTTACAGCCCCAGCATTTT. The entire variable domain, with the rest obtained from reference TRBV19 and TRBJ1-5, is as follows: DGGITQSPKYLFRKEGQNVTLSCEQNLNHDAMYWYRQDPGQGLRLIYYSQIVNDFQKGDIAEGYSVSREKKESFPLTVTSAQKNPTAFYLCASSYEQGLQPQHFGDGTRLSIL.

The chain uses TRBV13 and TRBJ1-2, with unresolved D. From germline, CDR1 is PRHDT and CDR2 FYEKMQ (reference sequence). This CDR3 has 12 amino acids. V lost 1 base, J lost 4 bases, and 4 bases lay in between. CDR3 loop: CASSLARYGYTF. The CDR3 region has the DNA TGTGCCAGCAGCTTAGCACGCTATGGCTACACCTTC. Based on the CDR3 plus reference TRBV13 and TRBJ1-2, the full variable domain is AAGVIQSPRHLIKEKRETATLKCYPIPRHDTVYWYQQGPGQDPQFLISFYEKMQSDKGSIPDRFSAQQFSDYHSELNMSSLELGDSALYFCASSLARYGYTFGSGTRLTVV.

This chain uses TRBV27 with TRBJ2-3; no reliable D call. This CDR3 spans 11 amino acids. Trimming took 7 bases from V and 4 from J, leaving 6 bases between them. Germline V gene data show CDR1 as MNHEY and CDR2 as SMNVEV (reference sequence). Written as DNA, the CDR3 is TGTGCCAGCATATATGCAGATACGCAGTATTTT. It specifies CASIYADTQYF.

This chain links TRBV2 with TRBJ1-5, with no clear D. V was shortened by 0 bases and J by 0 bases, with 3 bases between the two germline ends. CDR1 and CDR2 from the germline V gene are SNHLY and FYNNEI. This CDR3 is 14 amino acids long. CDR3 in DNA: TGTGCCAGCAGTGAAGCTTATAGCAATCAGCCCCAGCATTTT. Amino acid sequence: CASSEAYSNQPQHF.

This chain connects TRBV6-2 or TRBV6-3 to TRBJ2-7, with 9 bases lining up with TRBD2. The length of the CDR3 is 18 residues. V gave up 0 bases and J gave up 0 bases; unmatched junction bases: 9. Germline V gene sequence: CDR1 MNHEY, CDR2 SVGEGT. CDR3 DNA: TGTGCCAGCAGTTACTCGGTTGCCAGCGGGGGGTACTCCTACGAGCAGTACTTC. Translating gives CASSYSVASGGYSYEQYF.

This clonotype showed up just once. V usage is TRBV28 and J usage is TRBJ2-7, with D perhaps matching TRBD1 (6 bases). V shed 2 bases and J shed 0 bases, with 8 bases lying between them. Germline V CDR1 and CDR2: MDHEN, SYDVKM. The length of the CDR3 is 14 residues. Here the CDR3 DNA reads TGTGCCAGCAGTTTAACAGGGCTCTCCTACGAGCAGTACTTC. Translated: CASSLTGLSYEQYF.

CDR3 sequence: CASSPFMETHTEAFF. Here the CDR3 DNA reads TGTGCCAGCAGTCCTTTTATGGAAACACACACTGAAGCTTTCTTT. The chain has TRBV12-3 or TRBV12-4 and TRBJ1-1; D gene unclear. Between the trimmed V and J ends, which lost 5 bases and 3 bases, there was a span of 16 bases. The CDR3 totals 15 residues.

This clonotype occurred a few times. This chain connects TRBV9 to TRBJ2-3, with 9 bases that match TRBD2. The germline gives CDR1 SGDLS, CDR2 YYNGEE. V shed 2 bases and J 3 bases; nucleotides not matched to a gene: 4. The CDR3 extends over 15 amino acids. CDR3 region: CASSVLAGETDTQYF. The CDR3 DNA follows: TGTGCCAGCAGCGTTTTAGCGGGAGAAACAGATACGCAGTATTTT.

V is TRBV27 and J is TRBJ2-2; TRBD2 is a possible D gene (5 bases). The CDR3 loop spans 14 amino acids. The germline gives CDR1 MNHEY, CDR2 SMNVEV (reference sequence). Trimming left V 5 bases short and J 11 bases short, with 18 bases between. The DNA for the CDR3 is TGTGCCAGCAGTCTCGGAGGCCTTAGGAGAGAGCTGTTTTTT. It encodes CASSLGGLRRELFF.

The rearrangement joins TRBV12-2 to TRBJ2-7; the D call TRBD2 from the table was never checked on the DNA. TRBV12-2 is a recognized pseudogene. The CDR3 loop spans 15 amino acids. The CDR3 DNA sequence: TGTGCAAGTCGCTTAAGGACTAGCCAAGGCTACGAGCAGTACTTC. As protein: CASRLRTSQGYEQYF.

The V and J genes are TRBV7-2 and TRBJ2-6; a possible D gene is TRBD1 (5 bases). The germline gives CDR1 SGHTA, CDR2 FQGNSA. V lost 4 bases and J 0 bases, leaving 10 bases between the germline ends. The CDR3 runs 16 residues. CDR3 coding DNA: TGTGCCAGCAGCTCGGACATGCACTCTGGGGCCAACGTCCTGACTTTC. It encodes CASSSDMHSGANVLTF.

The chain joins TRBV6-2 or TRBV6-3 to TRBJ2-1; D might be TRBD1 (6 bases). The germline V gene has CDR1 MNHEY and CDR2 SVGEGT. The CDR3 is 15 residues long. V was cut by 6 bases and J by 5 bases, with 17 bases left in between. CDR3 in amino acids: CASSRLQGEHNEQFF. CDR3 nucleotides: TGTGCCAGCAGCCGACTACAGGGAGAACACAATGAGCAGTTCTTC.

The rearrangement links TRBV30 to TRBJ2-3; 7 bases are shared with TRBD2. Germline CDR1 is GTSNPN and CDR2 is SVGIG (reference sequence). The CDR3 totals 15 residues. With V trimmed by 5 bases and J by 0 bases, 8 bases remained unmatched. In nucleotides, the CDR3 is TGTGCCTGGGGGAGCGGGGTAGCTAGCACAGATACGCAGTATTTT. Its protein is CAWGSGVASTDTQYF.

V usage is TRBV7-9 and J usage is TRBJ2-2; D is unresolved. The CDR3 runs to 16 residues. Germline lookup yields CDR1 SEHNR and CDR2 FQNEAQ (reference sequence). The ends were cut back, 7 bases at V and 2 bases at J, with 17 bases in the middle. The CDR3 spells CASILFRVKNTGELFF. In DNA, the CDR3 is TGTGCCAGCATCCTATTCCGGGTAAAAAACACCGGGGAGCTGTTTTTT.

The chain employs TRBV15 and TRBJ1-4; tentative D call: TRBD1 (5 bases). The CDR3 runs to 16 residues. CDR1 is LNHNV, CDR2 YYDKDF, per germline (reference sequence). V was pared by 0 bases and J by 3 bases, with 11 bases between. Here the CDR3 reads CATSRDPGTANEKLFF. As DNA, the CDR3 is TGTGCCACCAGCAGAGATCCTGGGACGGCTAATGAAAAACTGTTTTTT.

This clonotype was seen only a few times. An end of the junction does not agree with germline; a read error may underlie this. The chain joins TRBV6-5 to TRBJ1-4; D ambiguous. The CDR3 runs 11 residues. From germline, CDR1 is MNHEY and CDR2 SVGAGI. DNA of the CDR3: TGTGCCAGCGGGGATTGGGAAAGACTGTTTTTT. Protein product: CASGDWERLFF.

The rearrangement links TRBV19 to TRBJ1-1, with a tentative D call TRBD1 (5 bases). Trimming cost V 3 bases and J 6 bases, with 5 bases left between them. Germline CDR1 and CDR2: LNHDA and SQIVND (reference sequence). The CDR3 runs 11 residues. In DNA form, the CDR3 reads TGTGCCAGTAGTATGGGGGCTGAAGCTTTCTTT. As protein: CASSMGAEAFF.

The CDR3 protein is CATSWLPGVGTEAFF. In DNA form, the CDR3 reads TGTGCCACCAGCTGGCTCCCAGGGGTGGGCACTGAAGCTTTCTTT. The chain carries TRBV15 and TRBJ1-1; a weak D match, TRBD1 (6 bases). Trimming took off 5 bases at V and 4 bases at J, with 17 bases between the two ends. The CDR3 consists of 15 residues. Germline-derived CDR1 and CDR2 are LNHNV and YYDKDF (reference sequence).

The chain employs TRBV5-4 and TRBJ2-1; D remains unclear. Germline V lookup: CDR1 SGHNT, CDR2 YYREEE (reference sequence). V lost 0 bases and J lost 9, with 7 bases in between. There are 12 residues in the CDR3. CDR3 loop: CASSLGVSEQFF. The CDR3 nucleotides are TGTGCCAGCAGCTTGGGAGTAAGTGAGCAGTTCTTC.

The DNA for the CDR3 is TGCAGTGCTAGAGACCCGACTAGCGGGAGGAAAGAGACCCAGTACTTC. This codes for CSARDPTSGRKETQYF. V usage is TRBV20-1 and J usage is TRBJ2-5, with 13 bases identical to TRBD2. CDR1 is DFQATT, CDR2 SNEGSKA, per germline (reference sequence). CDR3 length: 16 residues. V trimming: 0 bases; J trimming: 3 bases; junction bases outside the gene matches: 4.